This paragraph covers one T cell receptor beta chain sequence. Dosing: nivolumab 3 mg/kg IV, weeks 1, 4, 7, 10, then every two weeks to week 26. Method: immunoSEQ multiplex PCR; TCRdb's copy keeps in-frame clones and lacks some. Found here are about 22,000 clones, about three quarters of them singletons; the top ten hold over 15%. This specimen comes from a study of ipilimumab plus nivolumab after autologous stem cell transplantation. V dropped 1 base and J dropped 4 bases, with 14 bases sitting between them. There are 16 residues in the CDR3. Germline loops: CDR1 MGHRA, CDR2 YSYEKL. This TCR came from a male donor with diffuse large B-cell lymphoma. The J gene is TRBJ2-1, the V gene TRBV4-1; TRBD1 is a possible D gene (6 bases). The input for sequencing was PBMCs, taken in a trial of ipilimumab plus nivolumab as post-transplant consolidation. The CDR3 loop reads CASSQGTGTLYNEQFF. The CDR3 coding sequence is TGCGCCAGCAGCCAAGGGACTGGGACACTATACAATGAGCAGTTCTTC.